This TCR beta chain is from a study of shared clonotypes between healthy human individuals. On sorted subsets, replicate PCRs used 150 to 250 ng DNA, or 27,000 or so T cell genomes. Some clones are missing from TCRdb's copy, which holds only in-frame ones; the method was immunoSEQ multiplex PCR. The sample shows some 2,100,000 clones, about 94% of them seen only once. The CDR3 is 14 amino acids. The germline CDR1 and CDR2 sequences are GTSNPN and SVGIG (reference sequence). V was pared by 1 base and J by 0 bases, with 9 bases between. Input material: naive CD4+ T cells sorted from blood. Subset in this sample: CD45RA+ positively selected. The rearrangement joins TRBV30 to TRBJ1-2; D is possibly TRBD1 (5 bases). The TCR originated in a man aged 18 to 29 in good health. The CDR3 reads CAWSDWGANYGYTF. CDR3 coding DNA: TGTGCCTGGAGTGACTGGGGGGCTAACTATGGCTACACCTTC.